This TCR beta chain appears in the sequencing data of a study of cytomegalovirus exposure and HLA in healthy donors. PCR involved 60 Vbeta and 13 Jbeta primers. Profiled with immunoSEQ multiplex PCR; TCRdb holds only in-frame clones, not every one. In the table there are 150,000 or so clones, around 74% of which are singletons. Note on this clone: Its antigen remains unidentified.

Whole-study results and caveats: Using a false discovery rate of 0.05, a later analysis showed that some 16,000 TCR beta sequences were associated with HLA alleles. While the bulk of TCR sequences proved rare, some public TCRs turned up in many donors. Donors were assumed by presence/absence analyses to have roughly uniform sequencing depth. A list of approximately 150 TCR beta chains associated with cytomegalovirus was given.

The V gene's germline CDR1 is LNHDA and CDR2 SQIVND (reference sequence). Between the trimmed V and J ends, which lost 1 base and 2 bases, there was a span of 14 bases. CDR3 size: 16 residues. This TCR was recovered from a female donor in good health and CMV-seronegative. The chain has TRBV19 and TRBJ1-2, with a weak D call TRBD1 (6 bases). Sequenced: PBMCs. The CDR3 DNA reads TGTGCCAGTAGTATAGTACAGGGAACGGGAAACTATGGCTACACCTTC. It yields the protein CASSIVQGTGNYGYTF.